The rows below give T cell receptor beta chains drawn from one sample of a study of T cells in Graves' hyperthyroidism and ophthalmopathy. TCRdb re-derived calls from the multiplex PCR reads in MiXCR, one entry per CDR3 protein. The sample has 690,000 or so distinct CDR3 sequences; roughly a sixth are singletons. The sequencing sample was made of blood. These receptors were obtained from a woman aged 45-59 years with Graves' hyperthyroidism that later progressed to Graves' ophthalmopathy. CDR3s include the opening cysteine and the closing phenylalanine or tryptophan. A D gene is named only where the DNA matches it firmly. Expanded clones get a size class; other rows say once, few or many, or leave the size out.

TRBJ1-1	TRBV5-1	NA	NA	TGCGCCAGCAGCTTACAGGTAGAGAACACTGAAGCTTTCTTT	CASSLQVENTEAFF
TRBJ2-6	TRBV11-1	TRBD1	NA	TGTGCCAGCAGGACCGGGACAGGGATTGGTGGGGCCAACGTCCTGACTTTC	CASRTGTGIGGANVLTF
TRBJ2-1	TRBV5-1	TRBD2	NA	TGCGCCAGCAGCGGACTAGCGGGGGTGGACAATGAGCAGTTCTTC	CASSGLAGVDNEQFF
TRBJ2-7	TRBV2	NA	many	TGTGCCAGCAGTGAGGGACGGATGTACGAGCAGTACTTC	CASSEGRMYEQYF
TRBJ2-2	TRBV30	NA	NA	TGTGCCTGGAGTGTCTTGGGGAACACCGGGGAGCTGTTTTTT	CAWSVLGNTGELFF
TRBJ2-4	TRBV6-6	TRBD1	NA	TGTGCCAGCAGTTACTCCTCTTGGGACAGCCTTCTAGCCAAAAACATTCAGTACTTC	CASSYSSWDSLLAKNIQYF
TRBJ2-3	TRBV7-9	TRBD2	many	TGTGCCAGCAGCCCGGGACTAGCGGGGGACACAGATACGCAGTATTTT	CASSPGLAGDTDTQYF
TRBJ2-1	TRBV20-1	TRBD2	NA	TGCAGCGCTAGAGATCCGACTAGCGGGTCCTACAATGAGCAGTTCTTC	CSARDPTSGSYNEQFF
TRBJ1-1	TRBV30	NA	many	TGTGCCTGGAGTGTGTCAGAGGACACTGAAGCTTTCTTT	CAWSVSEDTEAFF
TRBJ1-1	TRBV25-1	NA	few	TGTGCCAGCACTGTGGGAAGGGACACTGAAGCTTTCTTT	CASTVGRDTEAFF
TRBJ1-4	TRBV12-3/TRBV12-4	NA	many	TGTGCCAGCAGCCCCGACAGCTCCAATGAAAAACTGTTTTTT	CASSPDSSNEKLFF
TRBJ2-5	TRBV6-1	TRBD1	NA	TGTGCCAGCAGACTCGGGACAGGGAGCGGGGAGACCCAGTACTTC	CASRLGTGSGETQYF
TRBJ1-5	TRBV20-1	NA	many	TGCAGTGCTAGAGATTCCAGGCAGCCCCAGCATTTT	CSARDSRQPQHF